Below, 20 T cell receptor beta chains from the same sample are listed, as sequenced in a study of T cell responses to AZD1222 COVID-19 vaccine. The table came from immunoSEQ multiplex PCR; TCRdb's copy has only in-frame clones and leaves some out. The sample lists 100,000 to 150,000 clones, 88% occurring once. The sample in question was peripheral blood, obtained on day 0 of AZD1222 vaccination. Receptors originate from an adult in good health.

This sequence joins TRBV11-2 and TRBJ2-2; possibly TRBD2 for D (5 bases). Trimming took off 3 bases at V and 8 bases at J, with 10 bases between the two ends. This CDR3 is 13 amino acids long. Per germline, CDR1 SGHAT and CDR2 FQNNGV. Here the CDR3 DNA reads TGTGCCAGCAGCTTCGAGGGTAAAGGGGAGCTGTTTTTT. Its protein product is CASSFEGKGELFF.

CDR3 in amino acids: CASSLKYRGLSEKLFF. As DNA, the CDR3 is TGCGCCAGCAGCCTAAAATACAGGGGGTTGAGCGAAAAACTGTTTTTT. The chain recombines TRBV5-1 with TRBJ1-4, with 8 bases fitting TRBD1. This CDR3 is built from 16 residues. Germline V gives CDR1 SGHRS, CDR2 YFSETQ. V shed 4 bases, J shed 8 bases, and the junction held 13 bases outside the gene matches.

The rearrangement links TRBV5-4 to TRBJ2-1, with TRBD2 matching 7 bases. CDR3 length equals 15 residues. The trim removed 4 bases at V and 6 bases at J, leaving 10 bases unmatched. CDR1 is SGHNT, CDR2 YYREEE, per germline (reference sequence). Here the CDR3 reads CASSRGGPPGNEQFF. The DNA of the CDR3 is TGTGCCAGCAGCCGCGGGGGTCCTCCGGGCAATGAGCAGTTCTTC.

The chain uses TRBV10-3 and TRBJ2-5, with a possible D match to TRBD2 (6 bases). Germline values: CDR1 ENHRY, CDR2 SYGVKD. There are 16 residues in the CDR3. Trimming cost V 2 bases and J 5 bases, with 18 bases left between them. The CDR3 region is CAISEGNSGIRETQYF. The CDR3 nucleotides read TGTGCCATCAGTGAGGGTAATAGCGGTATCCGGGAGACCCAGTACTTC.

The J gene is TRBJ1-4, the V gene TRBV2, with D perhaps TRBD1 (6 bases). Germline V CDR1 and CDR2: SNHLY, FYNNEI. The CDR3 is 14 amino acids. Trimming removed 7 bases from V and 8 bases from J, with 17 bases in between. In DNA form, the CDR3 reads TGTGCCAGCACCAACAGGGACTCGGGAGAAAAACTGTTTTTT. Translated, it gives CASTNRDSGEKLFF.

As DNA, the CDR3 is TGTGCCAGCAGCCAGGGGGGGGATAATTCACCCCTCCACTTT. Translated: CASSQGGDNSPLHF. This chain connects TRBV3-1 (or the pseudogene TRBV3-2) to TRBJ1-6, with TRBD1 as a possible D gene (5 bases). Germline V gene data show CDR1 as LGHDT and CDR2 as YNNKEL (reference sequence). The V and J ends lost 3 bases and 5 bases respectively, with 8 bases between them. This CDR3 has 14 residues.

The genes are TRBV19 and TRBJ1-2, with D maybe TRBD1 (6 bases). There are 14 residues in the CDR3. Looked up from germline, CDR1 is LNHDA and CDR2 is SQIVND (reference sequence). Trimming took off 3 bases at V and 4 bases at J, with 12 bases between the two ends. The CDR3 bases are TGTGCCAGTAGTATTTCAACAGGGTCCTATGGCTACACCTTC. The encoded protein is CASSISTGSYGYTF.

The V gene is TRBV6-5, the J gene TRBJ1-4; D is possibly TRBD1 (5 bases). The length of the CDR3 is 14 residues. V was shortened by 6 bases and J by 7 bases, with 15 bases between the two germline ends. Germline V CDR1 and CDR2: MNHEY, SVGAGI. The CDR3 reads CASRAGGGVEKLFF. The CDR3 nucleotides are TGTGCCAGCAGAGCCGGGGGGGGAGTTGAAAAACTGTTTTTT.

This clone showed up just once. V and J are TRBV5-5 and TRBJ1-2; D unclear. Trimming removed 0 bases from V and 6 bases from J, with 6 bases in between. CDR1 is SGHKS, CDR2 YYEKEE, per germline (reference sequence). The CDR3 has 12 residues. CDR3 bases: TGTGCCAGCAGCTTGGGCGGGGATGGCTACACCTTC. Translating gives CASSLGGDGYTF.

This chain uses TRBV5-3 with TRBJ2-7; no definite D call. TRBV5-3 is reported as an ORF; its role is uncertain. CDR3 length: 16 amino acids. Trimming pared 2 bases from V and 5 bases from J, leaving 20 bases between. DNA of the CDR3: TGTGCCAGAAGCTTTTCGGATGGAGCTCTGGTCCACGAGCAGTACTTC. It is translated as CARSFSDGALVHEQYF.

The chain employs TRBV12-3 or TRBV12-4 and TRBJ2-1; 7 nucleotides align to TRBD1. The V and J ends lost 1 base and 8 bases, in that order; junction bases with no gene match: 2. There are 13 residues in the CDR3. The CDR3 reads CASSLGQGHEQFF. Here the CDR3 DNA reads TGTGCCAGCAGTTTAGGACAGGGCCATGAGCAGTTCTTC.

This clone was counted a single time. V and J are TRBV19 and TRBJ1-1; D unresolved. V lost 1 base and J lost 3, with 9 bases in between. Looked up from germline, CDR1 is LNHDA and CDR2 is SQIVND (reference sequence). The CDR3 extends over 14 amino acids. In DNA, the CDR3 is TGTGCCAGTAGTATAGTTCCCCGGGACACTGAAGCTTTCTTT. As protein: CASSIVPRDTEAFF.

DNA of the CDR3: TGTGCCAGCAGCTTTGGTAAGCTGAACACTGAAGCTTTCTTT. As protein: CASSFGKLNTEAFF. The chain carries TRBV7-2 and TRBJ1-1; D is ambiguous. V was cut by 3 bases and J by 0 bases, with 8 bases left in between. Germline V gene sequence: CDR1 SGHTA, CDR2 FQGNSA. The CDR3 has 14 amino acids.

This clone was seen a single time. The chain recombines TRBV6-5 with TRBJ2-1, with D maybe TRBD2 (6 bases). The V end lost 0 bases, the J end lost 6 bases, and 9 bases lay between the germline ends. Germline V gene sequence: CDR1 MNHEY, CDR2 SVGAGI. The CDR3 sequence is 14 residues long. CDR3 residues: CASSYSTSRNEQFF. CDR3 nucleotides: TGTGCCAGCAGTTACTCGACTAGTCGCAATGAGCAGTTCTTC.

This clone was seen once. This chain uses TRBV7-2 with TRBJ2-1, with no clear D. The ends were cut back, 5 bases at V and 0 bases at J, with 20 bases in the middle. This CDR3 is 18 amino acids long. Germline V lookup: CDR1 SGHTA, CDR2 FQGNSA. The CDR3 bases are TGTGCCAGCAGCCCGCTACCCATAGCTCTGAGCTCCTACAATGAGCAGTTCTTC. This codes for CASSPLPIALSSYNEQFF.

The chain joins TRBV27 to TRBJ2-1, with TRBD2 as a possible D gene (5 bases). Germline V lookup: CDR1 MNHEY, CDR2 SMNVEV (reference sequence). Deletions cut 2 bases from V and 3 bases from J, with 11 bases between. CDR3 length: 15 residues. The CDR3 coding sequence is TGTGCCAGCAGTTTAGGGCAGGCGGGCTACAATGAGCAGTTCTTC. It is translated as CASSLGQAGYNEQFF.

V and J are TRBV3-1 (or the pseudogene TRBV3-2) and TRBJ1-1; TRBD1 is a possible D gene (5 bases). The germline V gene has CDR1 LGHDT and CDR2 YNNKEL (reference sequence). The CDR3 runs 14 residues. The V gene lost 4 bases and the J gene lost 0 bases, with 9 bases spanning the gap. Here the CDR3 DNA reads TGTGCCAGCAGCCGTGGGGCACTGAACACTGAAGCTTTCTTT. Translation: CASSRGALNTEAFF.

The chain is built from TRBV5-1 and TRBJ1-6; D gene unclear. Trimming took off 0 bases at V and 8 bases at J, with 12 bases between the two ends. Looked up from germline, CDR1 is SGHRS and CDR2 is YFSETQ. The CDR3 runs to 15 residues. CDR3: CASSLVGSSDSPLHF. In nucleotides, the CDR3 is TGCGCCAGCAGCTTGGTGGGGAGCAGCGATTCACCCCTCCACTTT.

The gene calls are TRBV4-3 and TRBJ2-7, with 9 bases identical to TRBD2. The junction had 12 bases not matched to a gene; V was cut back by 3 bases and J by 0 bases. Germline-derived CDR1 and CDR2 are LGHNA and YSLEER. CDR3 length equals 18 residues. CDR3 residues: CASSHHVGSGSTSYEQYF. The CDR3 bases are TGCGCCAGCAGCCACCACGTCGGTAGCGGGAGCACCTCCTACGAGCAGTACTTC.

The rearrangement uses TRBV6-2 or TRBV6-3 and TRBJ2-5, with D perhaps TRBD1 (5 bases). The CDR3 extends over 14 amino acids. The V gene lost 5 bases and the J gene lost 6 bases, with 16 bases spanning the gap. The germline V gene has CDR1 MNHEY and CDR2 SVGEGT. Written as DNA, the CDR3 is TGTGCCAGCAGTGGGCGACAGCTGCGGCAGACCCAGTACTTC. Translating it yields CASSGRQLRQTQYF.